The 31 T cell receptor beta chains in this list originate from one sample, sequenced in a study of T cells in Graves' hyperthyroidism and ophthalmopathy. RNA transcripts gave rise to amplified TCR beta CDR3 regions. Using the HTBI primer set, a first-round RT-PCR was run on the TCR CDR3. TCRdb analysed the multiplex PCR reads with MiXCR anew, one entry per CDR3 protein. The profile shows around 350,000 distinct CDR3 sequences, about 13% of them singletons. The source material was blood. The receptors shown here come from a woman under 30 with Graves' hyperthyroidism.

This clonotype was detected ten times or more. This sequence joins TRBV6-6 and TRBJ2-1, with D perhaps TRBD2 (6 bases). This CDR3 contains 17 residues. Germline V CDR1 and CDR2: MNHNY, SVGAGI (reference sequence). V was cut by 0 bases and J by 0 bases, with 12 bases left in between. CDR3 residues: CASSYSGTSSSYNEQFF. CDR3 bases: TGTGCCAGCAGTTACTCGGGGACTTCTTCCTCCTACAATGAGCAGTTCTTC.

This clonotype appeared many times. In nucleotides, the CDR3 is TGTGCCAGCATCCTGGGACAGATGAACACTGAAGCTTTCTTT. Its protein is CASILGQMNTEAFF. The J gene is TRBJ1-1, the V gene TRBV12-3 or TRBV12-4, with TRBD1 identical over 7 bases. Trimming at V came to 7 bases and at J to 0 bases, leaving 5 bases not matched to a gene. The CDR3 has 14 residues.

The J gene is TRBJ1-2, the V gene TRBV6-1; D possibly corresponds to TRBD1 (6 bases). The germline V and J ends were trimmed by 4 bases and 6 bases, with 18 bases remaining between them. Germline-derived CDR1 and CDR2 are MNHNS and SASEGT. The CDR3 contains 15 residues. CDR3 amino acids: CASSAPQQGRDGYTF. The CDR3 DNA is TGTGCCAGCAGTGCACCTCAACAGGGAAGGGATGGCTACACCTTC.

This clonotype was counted many times. The chain uses TRBV9 and TRBJ2-7; 8 nucleotides align to TRBD1. Losses at the gene ends were 4 bases for V and 6 bases for J; bases not matched to a gene: 12. CDR1 SGDLS and CDR2 YYNGEE come from the germline V gene. The CDR3 loop spans 15 amino acids. CDR3 bases: TGTGCCAGCAGCCCCCTGGGGCAGGGGGCGAGCGAGCAGTACTTC. Translation: CASSPLGQGASEQYF.

This clonotype was found many times. The CDR3 DNA sequence: TGTGCCAGCACCAACTCGATCCTCGACCAGCCCCAGCATTTT. It is translated as CASTNSILDQPQHF. This sequence joins TRBV28 and TRBJ1-5; D gene ambiguous. Germline V gene lookup returns CDR1 MDHEN and CDR2 SYDVKM. The CDR3 spans 14 residues. Trimming pared 7 bases from V and 7 bases from J, leaving 17 bases between. Full variable domain (remainder filled in from reference TRBV28 and TRBJ1-5): DVKVTQSSRYLVKRTGEKVFLECVQDMDHENMFWYRQDPGLGLRLIYFSYDVKMKEKGDIPEGYSVSREKKERFSLILESASTNQTSMYLCASTNSILDQPQHFGDGTRLSIL.

V is TRBV4-1 and J is TRBJ1-2, with D unclear. Germline assignment: CDR1 MGHRA and CDR2 YSYEKL. CDR3 length equals 15 residues. V lost 6 bases and J 2 bases, leaving 16 bases between the germline ends. Here the CDR3 DNA reads TGCGCCAGCAGTCTAAGAATGTATGGGAACTATGGCTACACCTTC. Protein sequence: CASSLRMYGNYGYTF.

This clonotype was counted only a few times. This chain joins TRBV5-6 and TRBJ2-2; 7 nucleotides line up with TRBD2. This CDR3 has 16 amino acids. Germline values: CDR1 SGHDT, CDR2 YYEEEE. V gave up 0 bases and J gave up 2 bases; unmatched junction bases: 4. The CDR3 protein is CASSLGGAGNTGELFF. CDR3 nucleotides: TGTGCCAGCAGCTTGGGGGGAGCGGGAAACACCGGGGAGCTGTTTTTT. Full variable domain (outside the CDR3, taken from reference TRBV5-6 and TRBJ2-2): DAGVTQSPTHLIKTRGQQVTLRCSPKSGHDTVSWYQQALGQGPQFIFQYYEEEERQRGNFPDRFSGHQFPNYSSELNVNALLLGDSALYLCASSLGGAGNTGELFFGEGSRLTVL.

The V gene is TRBV5-1, the J gene TRBJ2-3; 14 bases are shared with TRBD2. The CDR3 has 15 residues. Unmatched junction bases numbered 5, after V lost 7 bases and J lost 4 bases. Germline loops: CDR1 SGHRS, CDR2 YFSETQ. This CDR3 is CASEGGLAGADTQYF. The DNA for the CDR3 is TGCGCCAGCGAAGGGGGACTAGCGGGGGCAGATACGCAGTATTTT.

The chain couples TRBV2 to TRBJ2-2, with D possibly matching TRBD2 (6 bases). Germline-derived CDR1 and CDR2 are SNHLY and FYNNEI. The CDR3 is made up of 13 amino acids. V was pared by 8 bases and J by 6 bases, with 13 bases between. The DNA of the CDR3 is TGTGCCAGCGGACTACTTGGGCCCGGGGAGCTGTTTTTT. It encodes CASGLLGPGELFF.

This clonotype was observed at least ten times. V gene TRBV7-2 combines with J gene TRBJ2-7; D possibly matches TRBD1 or TRBD2 (6 bases each). V lost 4 bases to trimming and J lost 7 bases, with 14 bases between them. This CDR3 has 13 amino acids. The V gene's germline CDR1 is SGHTA and CDR2 FQGNSA. CDR3 coding DNA: TGTGCCAGCAGCTCCGGGGGCTCGAGGGAGCAGTACTTC. It is translated as CASSSGGSREQYF.

The gene calls are TRBV9 and TRBJ1-1; D is unresolved. The CDR3 loop spans 15 amino acids. Trimming shortened V by 0 bases and J by 1 base, and 10 bases separated the two germline ends. CDR1 SGDLS and CDR2 YYNGEE come from the germline V gene. The CDR3 nucleotides are TGTGCCAGCAGCGTAGAACCGGGAGGGAACACTGAAGCTTTCTTT. The encoded protein is CASSVEPGGNTEAFF.

This clonotype was seen ten or more times. The chain is built from TRBV7-2 and TRBJ2-5; perhaps TRBD2 as D (6 bases). V was cut by 4 bases and J by 5 bases, with 11 bases left in between. CDR1 is SGHTA, CDR2 FQGNSA, per germline. The CDR3 has 13 amino acids. The CDR3 loop reads CASSWSAGETQYF. As DNA, the CDR3 is TGTGCCAGCAGCTGGAGTGCGGGGGAGACCCAGTACTTC.

This clonotype was seen at least ten times. The chain couples TRBV20-1 to TRBJ2-5; 8 bases match TRBD1. The junction had 7 bases not matched to a gene; V was cut back by 6 bases and J by 4 bases. Germline loops: CDR1 DFQATT, CDR2 SNEGSKA (reference sequence). The CDR3 is 13 amino acids. CDR3 loop: CSADDRGGETQYF. DNA for the CDR3: TGCAGTGCGGACGACAGGGGTGGAGAGACCCAGTACTTC.

This chain uses TRBV11-2 with TRBJ1-2, with D uncertain. The V and J ends lost 3 bases and 0 bases respectively, with 5 bases between them. In germline, CDR1 is SGHAT, CDR2 FQNNGV. The CDR3 sequence is 13 residues long. CDR3 sequence: CASSFNTNYGYTF. DNA for the CDR3: TGTGCCAGCAGCTTTAACACTAACTATGGCTACACCTTC. Full variable domain (rest looked up from reference TRBV11-2 and TRBJ1-2): EAGVAQSPRYKIIEKRQSVAFWCNPISGHATLYWYQQILGQGPKLLIQFQNNGVVDDSQLPKDRFSAERLKGVDSTLKIQPAKLEDSAVYLCASSFNTNYGYTFGSGTRLTVV.

This clonotype showed up many times. The chain is built from TRBV6-5 and TRBJ1-1, with TRBD1 as a possible D gene (5 bases). The CDR3 length is 14 residues. The V end was cut by 0 bases, the J end by 3 bases, with 8 bases between. In germline, CDR1 is MNHEY, CDR2 SVGAGI. Written as DNA, the CDR3 is TGTGCCAGCAGTTACTCTGCGGGGGACACTGAAGCTTTCTTT. This translates into CASSYSAGDTEAFF.

This clonotype was recorded many times. The chain recombines TRBV28 with TRBJ2-3; possibly TRBD1 or TRBD2 for D (5 bases each). CDR1 and CDR2 from the germline V gene are MDHEN and SYDVKM. CDR3 size: 16 residues. V was shortened by 6 bases and J by 1 base, with 17 bases between the two germline ends. CDR3 amino acids: CASSLRGARGTDTQYF. The CDR3, as DNA: TGTGCCAGCAGCCTCCGGGGCGCCCGTGGCACAGATACGCAGTATTTT.

This clonotype was observed many times. One junction end disagrees with the germline gene, perhaps due to a read error. The J gene is TRBJ2-5, the V gene TRBV30; unclear D gene. From germline, CDR1 is GTSNPN and CDR2 SVGIG (reference sequence). The CDR3 extends over 14 amino acids. The CDR3 DNA reads as TGTGCCTGGAGTGTACGCACATATCAAGAGGCCCAGTACTTC. Residues: CAWSVRTYQEAQYF.

This clonotype was found many times. The rearrangement uses TRBV12-3 or TRBV12-4 and TRBJ2-7; D is possibly TRBD1 (6 bases). Trimming shortened V by 5 bases and J by 7 bases, and 15 bases separated the two germline ends. The CDR3 is 13 residues long. Here the CDR3 reads CASSRGGKVEQYF. CDR3 sequence (DNA): TGTGCCAGCAGTAGAGGGGGTAAAGTGGAGCAGTACTTC.

This clonotype was detected many times. The V call is TRBV20-1, the J call TRBJ1-1; tentative D call: TRBD1 (5 bases). The V end lost 6 bases, the J end lost 4 bases, and 18 bases lay between the germline ends. The CDR3 is 14 residues long. Germline values: CDR1 DFQATT, CDR2 SNEGSKA (reference sequence). CDR3: CSALTGTSPTEAFF. CDR3 bases: TGCAGTGCACTAACCGGGACTTCCCCCACTGAAGCTTTCTTT.

At least ten counts were recorded for this clonotype. The V gene is TRBV29-1, the J gene TRBJ1-2; tentative D call: TRBD1 (5 bases). Germline loops: CDR1 SQVTM, CDR2 ANQGSEA. The CDR3 loop spans 13 amino acids. The V and J ends lost 2 bases and 3 bases respectively, with 10 bases between them. The CDR3 coding sequence is TGCAGCGTTGAACATAGGGACGACTATGGCTACACCTTC. It encodes CSVEHRDDYGYTF.

The chain's CDR3 is CSAAGGPGIQYF. The CDR3 DNA reads TGCAGCGCAGCGGGGGGGCCGGGCATTCAGTACTTC. V is TRBV29-1 and J is TRBJ2-4; 10 bases agree with TRBD2. Germline lookup yields CDR1 SQVTM and CDR2 ANQGSEA. Unmatched junction bases numbered 6, after V lost 7 bases and J lost 9 bases. This CDR3 has 12 residues.

This clonotype was counted at least ten times. The chain couples TRBV5-1 to TRBJ2-7, with a weak D call TRBD1 (6 bases). V lost 1 base and J lost 3, with 11 bases in between. Looked up from germline, CDR1 is SGHRS and CDR2 is YFSETQ. The CDR3 has 14 amino acids. The CDR3 here is CASSLTGNVYEQYF. The CDR3 region has the DNA TGCGCCAGCAGCTTGACAGGGAACGTCTACGAGCAGTACTTC.

This clonotype was seen many times. This chain connects TRBV3-1 to TRBJ2-7; 7 bases are a match to TRBD1. The length of the CDR3 is 13 residues. V shed 1 base, J shed 5 bases, and the junction held 2 bases outside the gene matches. CDR1 LGHDT and CDR2 YNNKEL come from the germline V gene (reference sequence). The CDR3 loop is CASSQATGDEQYF. CDR3 in DNA: TGTGCCAGCAGCCAAGCAACAGGGGACGAGCAGTACTTC.

This clonotype was observed many times. The chain is built from TRBV2 and TRBJ2-1; maybe TRBD2 (6 bases). This CDR3 spans 14 amino acids. V lost 5 bases to trimming and J lost 3 bases, with 11 bases between them. CDR1 SNHLY and CDR2 FYNNEI come from the germline V gene. CDR3 loop: CASSPNSGYNEQFF. The CDR3 bases are TGTGCCAGCAGTCCAAATAGCGGCTACAATGAGCAGTTCTTC.

Regarding this clonotype: One base away lies a much larger clone, so this may be a sequencing read error. The chain recombines TRBV6-1 with TRBJ2-2; D is unresolved. The V gene lost 4 bases and the J gene lost 4 bases, with 13 bases spanning the gap. CDR1 and CDR2 from the germline V gene are MNHNS and SASEGT. The CDR3 consists of 15 residues. CDR3 amino acids: CASSGALGGTGELFF. DNA for the CDR3: TGTGCCAGCAGTGGAGCGCTTGGTGGCACCGGGGAGCTGTTTTTT.

At least ten counts were recorded for this clonotype. This chain links TRBV30 with TRBJ2-1; no clear D. The CDR3 is 12 residues long. Germline V lookup: CDR1 GTSNPN, CDR2 SVGIG (reference sequence). Between the trimmed V and J ends, which lost 0 bases and 6 bases, there was a span of 6 bases. The CDR3 loop is CAWSVRLNEQFF. In DNA, the CDR3 is TGTGCCTGGAGTGTACGTCTCAATGAGCAGTTCTTC.

This chain links TRBV15 with TRBJ2-3; D tentatively fits TRBD1 or TRBD2 (5 bases each). This CDR3 spans 15 amino acids. Trimming stripped 1 base from V and 5 bases from J, with 13 bases between. Germline CDR1 and CDR2: LNHNV and YYDKDF (reference sequence). CDR3 sequence (DNA): TGTGCCACCAGCAGAGGGCCGAATGGGGGAGATACGCAGTATTTT. Its protein product is CATSRGPNGGDTQYF.

For this clonotype: A junction end diverges from the germline sequence, so it may reflect a read error. This chain joins TRBV19 and TRBJ1-5; D gene ambiguous. The CDR3 has 14 residues. Per germline, CDR1 LNHDA and CDR2 SQIVND (reference sequence). This chain's CDR3 is CASSLEGVGQPQHF. CDR3 bases: TGTGCCAGTAGTCTAGAGGGTGTGGGGCAGCCCCAGCATTTT.

This clonotype was seen ten or more times. The chain uses TRBV20-1 and TRBJ2-1; the match to TRBD2 covers 13 bases. The V gene's germline CDR1 is DFQATT and CDR2 SNEGSKA (reference sequence). The CDR3 extends over 15 amino acids. V was clipped by 5 bases and J by 5 bases; unmatched bases: 6. This CDR3 reads CSAVSGTSGNNEQFF. The CDR3 region has the DNA TGCAGTGCTGTGTCCGGGACTAGCGGGAACAATGAGCAGTTCTTC.

Many counts were recorded for this clonotype. V gene TRBV9 combines with J gene TRBJ1-1; D unclear. The V and J ends lost 0 bases and 0 bases respectively, with 15 bases between them. This CDR3 comprises 17 residues. Germline V CDR1 and CDR2: SGDLS, YYNGEE. The CDR3 DNA follows: TGTGCCAGCAGCGTAGGTTTCCCGGCGGGAGTGAACACTGAAGCTTTCTTT. Its translation: CASSVGFPAGVNTEAFF.

This clonotype has at least ten counts. The chain has TRBV24-1 and TRBJ2-5; unclear D gene. Trimming left V 2 bases short and J 4 bases short, with 7 bases between. This CDR3 has 13 residues. From germline, CDR1 is KGHDR and CDR2 SFDVKD. The CDR3 sequence is CATSDWKGETQYF. The DNA of the CDR3 is TGTGCCACCAGTGATTGGAAGGGAGAGACCCAGTACTTC.